Listed below are T cell receptor beta chains from one sample, sequenced in a study of blood T cell repertoires in COVID-19. Sequenced by immunoSEQ multiplex PCR; TCRdb stores in-frame clones only, minus some. The table records over 90,000 clones, roughly 87% of them present only once. The sample consisted of peripheral blood. The source of these receptors is a human donor in a cohort sampled during active COVID-19. Each CDR3 is given with its conserved first and last residue. The order of the fields is CDR3 DNA, CDR3 protein, J gene, D gene, V gene, clone size. D genes are given only for firm matches. Size is omitted from some rows. Given values are once, few, many or a class for expanded clones.

TGTGCCACCAGCAGAGAGAGGACAGGGGGCACGGACGAGCAGTACTTC	CATSRERTGGTDEQYF	TRBJ2-7	TRBD1	TRBV15	NA
TGCAGCGTTGAAGGAGGGACACCTAGCTCCTACAATGAGCAGTTCTTC	CSVEGGTPSSYNEQFF	TRBJ2-1	NA	TRBV29-1	NA
TGTGCCAGCAGTTACCGGGGTAACACAGATACGCAGTATTTT	CASSYRGNTDTQYF	TRBJ2-3	NA	TRBV6-6	few
TGTGCCAGCAGTATCAGGGCGAACTATGGCTACACCTTC	CASSIRANYGYTF	TRBJ1-2	NA	TRBV28	once
TGCAGCGTTGCTGGCAGGGGAGAGACCCAGTACTTC	CSVAGRGETQYF	TRBJ2-5	NA	TRBV29-1	NA
TGTGCCAGTAGACAGGGGTTTAATTCACCCCTCCACTTT	CASRQGFNSPLHF	TRBJ1-6	TRBD1	TRBV2	NA
TGTGCCAGCAGTTTCCCATCCCAGGGTCTCGGCTACAATGAGCAGTTCTTC	CASSFPSQGLGYNEQFF	TRBJ2-1	NA	TRBV28	NA
TGTGCCAGCAGTGAAGCCGCGGACAGGGTTGTCGGGGAGCTGTTTTTT	CASSEAADRVVGELFF	TRBJ2-2	TRBD1	TRBV6-1	NA
TGTGCCAGTAGTATTAGGAAACCGGGACTAGCGGGAGGGCCTGCCTCCGATGAGCAGTTCTTC	CASSIRKPGLAGGPASDEQFF	TRBJ2-1	TRBD2	TRBV19	NA
TGCGCCAGCAGCCCTAGCGGGTGGGGAAGCACTGAAGCTTTCTTT	CASSPSGWGSTEAFF	TRBJ1-1	NA	TRBV5-1	NA